This entry lists 20 T cell receptor beta chains sequenced from one sample in a study of beta chain features in type 1 diabetes. Every bit of the isolated RNA underwent reverse transcription, so sequencing read expressed TCRB transcripts. Clones were sequenced by immunoSEQ multiplex PCR, and TCRdb holds only the in-frame ones, with some missing. The repertoire has 150,000 to 180,000 clones, 11% of them found once; the top ten carry roughly 1.9%. Sample: central memory CD4+ T cells from blood. All receptors derive from a man aged 18 to 30 in good health.

The chain recombines TRBV11-2 with TRBJ1-1; D perhaps matches TRBD1 (6 bases). Trimming cost V 0 bases and J 5 bases, with 13 bases left between them. CDR1 is SGHAT, CDR2 FQNNGV, per germline. The CDR3 is made up of 15 amino acids. The CDR3 protein is CASSLDPGTKTEAFF. The DNA for the CDR3 is TGTGCCAGCAGCTTAGACCCCGGGACAAAGACTGAAGCTTTCTTT.

This clone was observed a few times. This chain joins TRBV4-1 and TRBJ2-1; 9 bases map to TRBD2. Germline V gives CDR1 MGHRA, CDR2 YSYEKL. The CDR3 totals 20 residues. The J segment lost 0 bases and the V segment lost 2 bases, leaving 14 bases of the junction unmatched. The CDR3 bases are TGCGCCAGCAGCCAACCGCCGGGACTAGCCTTCACGAGCTCCTACAATGAGCAGTTCTTC. Its protein product is CASSQPPGLAFTSSYNEQFF.

This clone was counted between two and nine times. V gene TRBV19 combines with J gene TRBJ2-1; 7 bases agree with TRBD1. CDR3 length: 16 residues. Germline CDR1 is LNHDA and CDR2 is SQIVND (reference sequence). The V and J ends lost 5 bases and 4 bases, in that order; junction bases with no gene match: 11. The CDR3 nucleotides read TGTGCCAGTAGTTCCAGAACCGGGACAGTTTACAATGAGCAGTTCTTC. Its translation is CASSSRTGTVYNEQFF.

The chain combines TRBV7-2 with TRBJ2-2, with a weak D call TRBD2 (7 bases). Trimming removed 7 bases at V and 6 bases at J, with 12 bases between. The germline V gene encodes CDR1 SGHTA and CDR2 FQGNSA. The CDR3 consists of 13 residues. The CDR3 sequence: CASIRGAAGELFF. The CDR3 DNA reads as TGTGCCAGCATCCGGGGGGCAGCCGGGGAGCTGTTTTTT. The variable domain in full, completed from reference TRBV7-2 and TRBJ2-2, reads GAGVSQSPSNKVTEKGKDVELRCDPISGHTALYWYRQSLGQGLEFLIYFQGNSAPDKSGLPSDRFSAERTGGSVSTLTIQRTQQEDSAVYLCASIRGAAGELFFGEGSRLTVL.

This clone was seen a handful of times. The chain couples TRBV29-1 to TRBJ2-7; 7 bases align to TRBD1. V lost 7 bases and J lost 0; bases outside the gene matches: 9. The CDR3 consists of 14 residues. Germline loops: CDR1 SQVTM, CDR2 ANQGSEA. As DNA, the CDR3 is TGCAGCGCCGCCGGGACAGAGAGCTCCTACGAGCAGTACTTC. Amino acids: CSAAGTESSYEQYF.

The V call is TRBV29-1, the J call TRBJ1-2, with TRBD1 matching over 8 bases. CDR3 length: 14 residues. The J segment lost 1 base and the V segment lost 7 bases, leaving 8 bases of the junction unmatched. Looked up from germline, CDR1 is SQVTM and CDR2 is ANQGSEA. CDR3 in amino acids: CSARQGMNNYGYTF. The CDR3 DNA reads as TGCAGCGCCCGACAGGGGATGAATAACTATGGCTACACCTTC.

This clone was seen a few times. The chain has TRBV7-3 and TRBJ2-5, with D unclear. CDR3 length equals 13 residues. V shed 2 bases and J shed 2 bases, with 6 bases lying between them. Germline CDR1 and CDR2: SGHTA and FQGTGA. CDR3 DNA sequence: TGTGCCAGCAGCTTAGCCAGGCAAGAGACCCAGTACTTC. Its protein is CASSLARQETQYF. Complete variable domain (other parts from reference TRBV7-3 and TRBJ2-5): GAGVSQTPSNKVTEKGKYVELRCDPISGHTALYWYRQSLGQGPEFLIYFQGTGAADDSGLPNDRFFAVRPEGSVSTLKIQRTERGDSAVYLCASSLARQETQYFGPGTRLLVL.

The chain couples TRBV19 to TRBJ2-7, with 7 positions matching TRBD2. The CDR3 covers 15 residues. Germline trimming cut 3 bases from V and 3 bases from J; bases unmatched to any gene: 8. CDR1 LNHDA and CDR2 SQIVND come from the germline V gene (reference sequence). The CDR3 DNA sequence: TGTGCCAGTAGTATCGGGCTAGCGGTCGTCTACGAGCAGTACTTC. The encoded protein is CASSIGLAVVYEQYF.

This clone appeared a few times. The chain joins TRBV30 to TRBJ2-3; D unclear. The germline gives CDR1 GTSNPN, CDR2 SVGIG (reference sequence). The V and J ends lost 5 bases and 8 bases respectively, with 20 bases between them. CDR3 size: 14 residues. CDR3 in amino acids: CAWGVLGAPRTQYF. The CDR3 nucleotides read TGTGCCTGGGGCGTCCTAGGAGCCCCGCGTACGCAGTATTTT.

There are a few counts of this clone. This chain joins TRBV2 and TRBJ1-1; 8 bases are a match to TRBD1. Trimming took 5 bases from V and 7 from J; bases not matched to a gene: 12. Germline assignment: CDR1 SNHLY and CDR2 FYNNEI. The CDR3 runs to 15 residues. The DNA for the CDR3 is TGTGCCAGCAGTAAAAGACAGGGGATGGGTGATGAAGCTTTCTTT. Its translation: CASSKRQGMGDEAFF.

This clone was counted many times. The rearrangement uses TRBV7-2 and TRBJ1-5; no firm D call. The CDR3 has 12 amino acids. Trimming stripped 5 bases from V and 3 bases from J, with 5 bases between. The germline CDR1 and CDR2 sequences are SGHTA and FQGNSA. CDR3 in amino acids: CASSTYNQPQHF. DNA of the CDR3: TGTGCCAGCAGCACGTACAATCAGCCCCAGCATTTT.

The V call is TRBV9, the J call TRBJ2-3; no firm D call. V dropped 5 bases and J dropped 2 bases, with 9 bases sitting between them. This CDR3 has 13 residues. The germline gives CDR1 SGDLS, CDR2 YYNGEE. This chain's CDR3 is CASSQRFTDTQYF. In DNA form, the CDR3 reads TGTGCCAGCAGTCAGCGATTCACAGATACGCAGTATTTT.

This clone occurred a few times. J is TRBJ2-3 and V is TRBV7-2, with 14 bases aligning to TRBD2. This CDR3 is 17 amino acids long. J lost 1 base, V lost 5 bases, and 5 bases had no gene match. Germline CDR1 SGHTA, CDR2 FQGNSA. CDR3 bases: TGTGCCAGCAGCAAGCCGGGACTAGCGGGGGGCACAGATACGCAGTATTTT. Translated, it gives CASSKPGLAGGTDTQYF.

The chain employs TRBV7-9 and TRBJ2-1; 8 positions match TRBD2. Germline V CDR1 and CDR2: SEHNR, FQNEAQ (reference sequence). CDR3 length: 15 amino acids. With V trimmed by 4 bases and J by 3 bases, 5 bases remained unmatched. CDR3 sequence (DNA): TGTGCCAGCAGCTCTACTAGCGGTGGCTACAATGAGCAGTTCTTC. Protein product: CASSSTSGGYNEQFF. The full variable domain, with the rest looked up from reference TRBV7-9 and TRBJ2-1, is DTGVSQNPRHKITKRGQNVTFRCDPISEHNRLYWYRQTLGQGPEFLTYFQNEAQLEKSRLLSDRFSAERPKGSFSTLEIQRTEQGDSAMYLCASSSTSGGYNEQFFGPGTRLTVL.

V gene TRBV29-1 combines with J gene TRBJ2-7; D is ambiguous. Germline V gene data show CDR1 as SQVTM and CDR2 as ANQGSEA. Trimming took off 4 bases at V and 4 bases at J, with 17 bases between the two ends. The CDR3 totals 14 residues. CDR3 sequence: CSVGTYVGSYEQYF. The CDR3 nucleotides read TGCAGCGTTGGCACCTACGTAGGATCTTACGAGCAGTACTTC.

This clone appeared a single time. J is TRBJ2-5 and V is TRBV28; TRBD2 is a possible D gene (6 bases). This CDR3 is built from 12 residues. CDR1 and CDR2 (germline): MDHEN, SYDVKM. Deletions cut 6 bases from V and 5 bases from J, with 10 bases between. CDR3 DNA: TGTGCCAGCAGCAGACTAGTGGAGACCCAGTACTTC. This encodes CASSRLVETQYF.

This clone was observed a few times. CDR3 nucleotides: TGTGCCAGCAGCTTAGTACAGGGCGCATCCTACGAGCAGTACTTC. This codes for CASSLVQGASYEQYF. J is TRBJ2-7 and V is TRBV7-2; tentatively, D is TRBD1 (6 bases). Trimming shortened V by 1 base and J by 1 base, and 11 bases separated the two germline ends. From germline, CDR1 is SGHTA and CDR2 FQGNSA. The CDR3 contains 15 residues. Full variable domain (remainder filled in from reference TRBV7-2 and TRBJ2-7): GAGVSQSPSNKVTEKGKDVELRCDPISGHTALYWYRQSLGQGLEFLIYFQGNSAPDKSGLPSDRFSAERTGGSVSTLTIQRTQQEDSAVYLCASSLVQGASYEQYFGPGTRLTVT.

This sequence joins TRBV6-5 and TRBJ2-7, with a weak D call TRBD1 (6 bases). The germline V and J ends were trimmed by 4 bases and 7 bases, with 20 bases remaining between them. This CDR3 region has 15 residues. The V gene's germline CDR1 is MNHEY and CDR2 SVGAGI. The CDR3 DNA reads TGTGCCAGCAGTTCCGAAGGTTTAGGGGGTAGAGAGCAGTACTTC. The encoded protein is CASSSEGLGGREQYF.

The chain is built from TRBV7-3 and TRBJ2-5, with TRBD1 identical over 9 bases. This CDR3 contains 15 residues. Looked up from germline, CDR1 is SGHTA and CDR2 is FQGTGA. Germline trimming cut 4 bases from V and 5 bases from J; bases unmatched to any gene: 8. CDR3 nucleotide sequence: TGTGCCAGCAGCTCCGGGACAGGGCGACAGGAGACCCAGTACTTC. This translates into CASSSGTGRQETQYF. The variable domain in full, completed from reference TRBV7-3 and TRBJ2-5, reads GAGVSQTPSNKVTEKGKYVELRCDPISGHTALYWYRQSLGQGPEFLIYFQGTGAADDSGLPNDRFFAVRPEGSVSTLKIQRTERGDSAVYLCASSSGTGRQETQYFGPGTRLLVL.

The rearrangement joins TRBV29-1 to TRBJ1-5; 8 bases are a match to TRBD1. The length of the CDR3 is 14 residues. From germline, CDR1 is SQVTM and CDR2 ANQGSEA. The V gene end was trimmed by 6 bases and the J gene end by 5 bases; junction bases not matched to a gene: 9. DNA of the CDR3: TGCAGCGTGGCGTGGGTGGGACAGGATCAGCCCCAGCATTTT. It specifies CSVAWVGQDQPQHF.